This record looks at one T cell receptor (beta chain) sequence and its context. What it binds is not known. The record originates from a study of siplizumab effects on memory and regulatory T cells. Study results and caveats: Naive T cells looked more diverse than memory cells, and they looked like major contributors to the alloresponse. Of the alloreactive clones, only a minor fraction mapped to unstimulated subsets.

Germline V gives CDR1 MNHNS, CDR2 SASEGT. The CDR3 is 14 amino acids. Trimming left V 3 bases short and J 3 bases short, with 12 bases between. Only in-frame clones appear in the TCRdb table, and some are missing; sequencing was by immunoSEQ multiplex PCR. The sample records 90,000 to 140,000 clones, around 93% being singletons. Sequenced: CD4+ T cells sorted from blood. The TCR originated in a human donor in good health. The chain recombines TRBV6-1 with TRBJ2-7; D remains unclear. CDR3 amino acids: CASSDWKRYYEQYF. DNA of the CDR3: TGTGCCAGCAGTGATTGGAAACGGTACTACGAGCAGTACTTC.